The table lists the clone carrying this T cell receptor beta chain with many counts. What it binds is not known. The data stem from a study of spatial heterogeneity in lung cancer. Overall study findings and caveats: Alpha chains reached an estimated coverage of about 7.2% of tumor T cells, and beta chains about 14%. Tumoral mutation counts were tracked by counts of expanded intratumoral alpha and beta TCRs.

Stated time point: sample taken at primary tumor resection. In TCRdb, the 5' RACE reads were re-called with MiXCR into one record per CDR3 protein. The repertoire holds around 100,000 distinct CDR3 sequences, with under 4.5% as singletons. The V gene lost 10 bases and the J gene lost 3 bases, with 17 bases spanning the gap. CDR1 MDHEN and CDR2 SYDVKM come from the germline V gene. This CDR3 region has 14 residues. This clonotype was obtained from a male donor with early-stage non-small cell lung cancer. This rearrangement joins TRBV28 to TRBJ2-3; tentatively, D is TRBD1 or TRBD2 (5 bases each). Sequences were derived from lung tumor tissue, sampled at surgery. The CDR3 nucleotides read TGTGCCACCCGTTCGGGACCGGGGACAGATACGCAGTATTTT. It yields the protein CATRSGPGTDTQYF. Drawing the rest from reference TRBV28 and TRBJ2-3, the complete variable domain is DVKVTQSSRYLVKRTGEKVFLECVQDMDHENMFWYRQDPGLGLRLIYFSYDVKMKEKGDIPEGYSVSREKKERFSLILESASTNQTSMYLCATRSGPGTDTQYFGPGTRLTVL.